The present TCR beta chain was sequenced within a study of T cells in Graves' hyperthyroidism and ophthalmopathy. Study background: It was at initial diagnosis, before any treatment, that peripheral blood was collected.

Findings and limits, study-wide: Model predictions of ophthalmopathy came a median around 6.5 months before onset. Clonotypes that were expanded in thyroid above 0.001 mostly appeared in blood too.

V lost 0 bases and J lost 11; bases outside the gene matches: 7. This CDR3 contains 15 residues. Germline loops: CDR1 MNHNY, CDR2 SVGAGI (reference sequence). Amplified regions were TCR beta CDR3 sequences from RNA transcripts. First-round RT-PCR targeting the TCR CDR3 was performed with the HTBI primer set. MiXCR, applied by TCRdb to the multiplex PCR reads, yields one record per CDR3 protein. The top ten clones hold under 20% of a sample with 500,000 to 600,000 distinct CDR3 sequences, roughly a sixth of them seen once. The sample holds a few counts of this clonotype. Its target is unknown. The specimen was blood. The receptor comes from a woman aged 18-29 years with Graves' hyperthyroidism. The rearrangement links TRBV6-6 to TRBJ1-6, with 7 nucleotides matching TRBD1. CDR3 loop: CASSYSIQGEAPLHF. Here the CDR3 DNA reads TGTGCCAGCAGTTACTCGATTCAGGGGGAAGCACCCCTCCACTTT.